Below, 13 T cell receptor beta chains from the same sample are listed, as sequenced in a study of low-dose radiotherapy and immunotherapy resistance in tumors. Time point denoted: before trial treatment. Priming of first-strand cDNA relied on TRAV- and TRBV-specific primers (covering alpha and beta chains). TCRs were put through 20 PCR cycles of amplification with Phusion. A constant-region primer and the V-primer adapter served as the primer pair. TCRdb redid the calling of the reads with MiXCR, one entry per CDR3 protein. The sample shows more than 70,000 distinct CDR3 sequences, 30% to 40% of them seen only once. Here the sequenced sample was PBMCs, taken before treatment. The receptors stem from a female donor with ovarian cancer.

There are many counts of this clonotype. The chain has TRBV9 and TRBJ2-3; the match to TRBD2 covers 8 bases. CDR1 is SGDLS and CDR2 is YYNGEE in the germline V gene. With V trimmed by 4 bases and J by 6 bases, 4 bases remained unmatched. This CDR3 spans 13 amino acids. CDR3 residues: CASSPGGEDTQYF. CDR3 nucleotides: TGTGCCAGCAGCCCCGGGGGGGAGGATACGCAGTATTTT.

As concerns this clonotype: This likely came from a read error, as a far larger clone is one base away. The J gene is TRBJ2-7, the V gene TRBV24-1; TRBD1 matches at 7 bases. The CDR3 totals 15 residues. Germline V gives CDR1 KGHDR, CDR2 SFDVKD. After removal of 0 bases from V and 7 bases from J, the junction contained 8 bases not matched to a gene. The CDR3 spells CATSDLSGGRDEQYF. The CDR3 nucleotides read TGTGCCACCAGTGATTTGTCAGGGGGTCGGGATGAGCAGTACTTC.

The chain links TRBV12-3 or TRBV12-4 to TRBJ2-5; 7 bases fit TRBD2. V was clipped by 3 bases and J by 5 bases; unmatched bases: 9. The CDR3 is 15 residues long. The CDR3 DNA is TGTGCCAGCAGTTTTAGCGCGGGAGAGGGGGAGACCCAGTACTTC. As protein: CASSFSAGEGETQYF.

This clonotype came up once. V and J are TRBV11-2 and TRBJ2-7; 8 bases fit TRBD2. This CDR3 has 15 residues. V dropped 6 bases and J dropped 4; count of bases not matched to a gene: 11. In germline, CDR1 is SGHAT, CDR2 FQNNGV. The CDR3 nucleotides read TGTGCCAGCAGGTTGGGTAGCGGGAAGGCGTACGAGCAGTACTTC. It codes for CASRLGSGKAYEQYF.

This clonotype was seen once. The V gene is TRBV3-1, the J gene TRBJ2-5; TRBD2 matches at 7 bases. CDR3 length: 18 amino acids. In germline, CDR1 is LGHDT, CDR2 YNNKEL (reference sequence). J was trimmed by 5 bases and V by 4 bases; bases with no gene match: 19. CDR3 loop: CASSPQERKAGVLETQYF. The CDR3 nucleotides are TGTGCCAGCAGCCCGCAAGAACGTAAGGCGGGAGTGTTGGAGACCCAGTACTTC.

This clonotype was detected ten times or more. The rearrangement joins TRBV5-1 to TRBJ2-2; D perhaps matches TRBD2 (5 bases). In germline, CDR1 is SGHRS, CDR2 YFSETQ. There are 14 residues in the CDR3. V was cut by 4 bases and J by 5 bases, with 12 bases left in between. CDR3 protein: CASSAVPGTGELFF. The CDR3 DNA reads TGCGCCAGCAGCGCCGTCCCGGGGACCGGGGAGCTGTTTTTT. Full variable domain (rest looked up from reference TRBV5-1 and TRBJ2-2): KAGVTQTPRYLIKTRGQQVTLSCSPISGHRSVSWYQQTPGQGLQFLFEYFSETQRNKGNFPGRFSGRQFSNSRSEMNVSTLELGDSALYLCASSAVPGTGELFFGEGSRLTVL.

The V and J genes are TRBV6-2 or TRBV6-3 and TRBJ2-5; 9 nucleotides agree with TRBD2. Germline values: CDR1 MNHEY, CDR2 SVGEGT. The CDR3 contains 15 residues. The V segment lost 0 bases and the J segment 7 bases; nucleotides outside the gene matches: 6. As DNA, the CDR3 is TGTGCCAGCAGTTACTCTGCGGGAGGGAAGGGGACCCAGTACTTC. Encoded protein: CASSYSAGGKGTQYF.

A note on this clonotype: A far more abundant clone sits one base away, making this likely a read error. This chain joins TRBV6-1 and TRBJ2-1, with TRBD2 as a possible D gene (5 bases). The CDR3 length is 13 residues. Trimming shortened V by 10 bases and J by 13 bases, and 23 bases separated the two germline ends. The germline CDR1 and CDR2 sequences are MNHNS and SASEGT. The CDR3 loop reads CATHRSGRATQFF. Written as DNA, the CDR3 is TGTGCCACCCACCGCTCGGGGAGAGCGACCCAGTTCTTC.

This clonotype was counted at least ten times. The chain couples TRBV5-1 to TRBJ1-1, with a tentative D call TRBD1 (5 bases). Trimming stripped 0 bases from V and 4 bases from J, with 16 bases between. Germline values: CDR1 SGHRS, CDR2 YFSETQ. The CDR3 is 16 amino acids. The CDR3 DNA follows: TGCGCCAGCAGCTTGGCTAAGGCAGGGATGGGCACTGAAGCTTTCTTT. This translates into CASSLAKAGMGTEAFF.

The chain carries TRBV9 and TRBJ2-2, with unresolved D. Germline CDR1 SGDLS, CDR2 YYNGEE. Between the trimmed V and J ends, which lost 0 bases and 1 base, there was a span of 10 bases. The CDR3 sequence is 16 residues long. The CDR3 protein is CASSVGADLNTGELFF. For the CDR3, the DNA is TGTGCCAGCAGCGTAGGGGCAGATTTGAACACCGGGGAGCTGTTTTTT.

This clonotype occurred many times. V is TRBV3-1 and J is TRBJ2-1; D is tentatively TRBD1 or TRBD2 (5 bases each). Between the trimmed V and J ends, which lost 2 bases and 6 bases, there was a span of 14 bases. The CDR3 loop spans 15 amino acids. The germline gives CDR1 LGHDT, CDR2 YNNKEL (reference sequence). The CDR3 DNA reads TGTGCCAGCAGCCAACTTCGGGGCCCCCCCAATGAGCAGTTCTTC. The encoded protein is CASSQLRGPPNEQFF.

In this sample, this clonotype turned up many times. J is TRBJ2-3 and V is TRBV7-3; 12 bases are shared with TRBD1. CDR3 size: 15 residues. Germline V lookup: CDR1 SGHTA, CDR2 FQGTGA. The ends lost 5 bases at V and 4 bases at J; junction bases unmatched: 4. CDR3 bases: TGTGCCAGCAGCCCCGGGACAGGGGGCGCAGATACGCAGTATTTT. Translation: CASSPGTGGADTQYF.

In DNA form, the CDR3 reads TGTGCCAGCAGGGTACAGGGGTCTATCTACGAGCAGTACTTC. Its protein is CASRVQGSIYEQYF. The chain joins TRBV28 to TRBJ2-7; 7 bases align to TRBD1. This CDR3 has 14 amino acids. Germline CDR1 reads MDHEN; CDR2 reads SYDVKM. The J segment lost 3 bases and the V segment lost 6 bases, leaving 8 bases of the junction unmatched.